The table lists the clone carrying this T cell receptor beta chain with a few counts. Antigen: not known. V was cut by 2 bases and J by 9 bases, with 14 bases left in between. Germline V lookup: CDR1 MNHEY, CDR2 SMNVEV (reference sequence). CDR3 length equals 15 residues. UMIs and a universal primer site were added when TCR cDNA was made by 5'RACE template switching. TCRdb passed the 5' RACE reads through MiXCR, listing each CDR3 protein once. The repertoire holds roughly 330,000 distinct CDR3 sequences, around 6.8% seen once, with over 15% in the top ten. The sample is drawn from a study of T cells after yellow fever vaccination. Study outcomes and limitations: Detected again after the booster were most primary-vaccination clones, at almost 97% CD4 and 70% to 90% CD8. Though weaker, the secondary response peaked faster, on day 5 versus 15.

The input for sequencing was PBMCs, taken about 49 days after the first yellow fever vaccination. This clonotype was obtained from a man younger than 35 who received the YFV17D yellow fever vaccine. This chain links TRBV27 with TRBJ1-6; a possible D gene is TRBD1 (6 bases). CDR3 bases: TGTGCCAGCAGTTTAAGGGGGTGGGGGAGTTCACCCCTCCACTTT. Protein product: CASSLRGWGSSPLHF.